These 20 T cell receptor beta chains originate from one sample sequenced in a study of T cell clonotyping in hematopoietic cell transplantation. Profiling relied on immunoSEQ multiplex PCR, and the TCRdb table lists in-frame clones only, not all of them. The data hold some 11,000 clones, with 89% observed a single time. The starting material was PBMCs, obtained 180 days after allogeneic stem cell transplant. The receptors were sampled from a male patient in his sixties who had an allogeneic stem cell transplant from an unrelated donor, so the T cells may come from the graft donor. Some clones in this sample may be carry-over from other donors' samples.

This chain connects TRBV10-3 to TRBJ1-1; 10 bases agree with TRBD1. Trimming cost V 0 bases and J 1 base; bases outside gene matches: 2. The CDR3 covers 16 residues. From germline, CDR1 is ENHRY and CDR2 SYGVKD. The CDR3: CAISESGTGANTEAFF. DNA for the CDR3: TGTGCCATCAGTGAGTCAGGGACAGGGGCGAACACTGAAGCTTTCTTT.

This chain connects TRBV2 to TRBJ2-7; maybe TRBD2 (5 bases). Germline V gene data show CDR1 as SNHLY and CDR2 as FYNNEI. The CDR3 spans 15 residues. Trimming took 6 bases from V and 3 from J, leaving 18 bases between them. The CDR3 coding sequence is TGTGCCAGCAGAGATCGGGAATATGGAGGCTACGAGCAGTACTTC. Translation: CASRDREYGGYEQYF.

This clone was observed a single time. This sequence joins TRBV10-3 and TRBJ1-5, with D unresolved. CDR1 and CDR2 from the germline V gene are ENHRY and SYGVKD. There are 14 residues in the CDR3. V was trimmed by 2 bases and J by 7 bases, leaving 12 bases between them. For the CDR3, the DNA is TGTGCCATCAGTGAGCCAGGAGCCGGGCAGCCCCAGCATTTT. It yields the protein CAISEPGAGQPQHF.

The chain recombines TRBV4-3 with TRBJ2-1, with unresolved D. Trimming removed 1 base at V and 0 bases at J, with 13 bases between. CDR1 is LGHNA and CDR2 is YSLEER in the germline V gene. The CDR3 is 17 residues long. The CDR3 bases are TGCGCCAGCAGCCAAGGAACGGACCGATCCTCCTACAATGAGCAGTTCTTC. Its protein is CASSQGTDRSSYNEQFF.

CDR3 nucleotides: TGTGCCAGTAGTATACAGCCCCGGGGCGGGGAGCTGTTTTTT. As protein: CASSIQPRGGELFF. The chain is built from TRBV19 and TRBJ2-2; D possibly corresponds to TRBD2 (5 bases). The CDR3 consists of 14 residues. CDR1 is LNHDA, CDR2 SQIVND, per germline (reference sequence). Between the trimmed V and J ends, which lost 2 bases and 7 bases, there was a span of 11 bases.

This clone has a single count. V and J are TRBV5-8 and TRBJ1-6; D is possibly TRBD1 (5 bases). Trimming took 2 bases from V and 9 from J, leaving 15 bases between them. This CDR3 comprises 15 residues. Germline values: CDR1 SGHTS, CDR2 YDEGEE. The chain's CDR3 is CASSLGDGEGSPLHF. DNA of the CDR3: TGTGCCAGCAGCTTAGGGGATGGGGAGGGTTCACCCCTCCACTTT.

The genes are TRBV6-6 and TRBJ1-3, with D unclear. The CDR3 runs to 15 residues. The V end lost 6 bases, the J end lost 0 bases, and 12 bases lay between the germline ends. The germline V gene encodes CDR1 MNHNY and CDR2 SVGAGI (reference sequence). The CDR3 DNA sequence: TGTGCCAGCAGCGTCGACGGCAGCTCTGGAAACACCATATATTTT. Protein: CASSVDGSSGNTIYF.

The chain joins TRBV29-1 to TRBJ1-2, with 7 nucleotides matching TRBD1. This CDR3 spans 11 amino acids. The germline CDR1 and CDR2 sequences are SQVTM and ANQGSEA. V was clipped by 7 bases and J by 8 bases; unmatched bases: 7. CDR3 in DNA: TGCAGCGCCGGGACAGCCGGGGGCTACACCTTC. This gives the protein CSAGTAGGYTF. Using reference TRBV29-1 and TRBJ1-2 for the parts outside the CDR3, the full variable domain is SAVISQKPSRDICQRGTSLTIQCQVDSQVTMMFWYRQQPGQSLTLIATANQGSEATYESGFVIDKFPISRPNLTFSTLTVSNMSPEDSSIYLCSAGTAGGYTFGSGTRLTVV.

The sample holds one count of this clone. The chain couples TRBV9 to TRBJ2-2, with D maybe TRBD2 (5 bases). CDR1 and CDR2 (germline): SGDLS, YYNGEE. This CDR3 contains 17 residues. The V end lost 3 bases, the J end lost 1 base, and 16 bases lay between the germline ends. The CDR3, as DNA: TGTGCCAGCAGCGCCGGTACTAGATTAGGGAACACCGGGGAGCTGTTTTTT. Translation gives CASSAGTRLGNTGELFF.

V gene TRBV7-9 combines with J gene TRBJ1-1, with 9 bases matching TRBD1. CDR3 length equals 14 residues. V was clipped by 4 bases and J by 1 base; unmatched bases: 1. CDR1 SEHNR and CDR2 FQNEAQ come from the germline V gene (reference sequence). The CDR3 DNA sequence: TGTGCCAGCAGCTCGACAGGGGGGAACACTGAAGCTTTCTTT. Its protein is CASSSTGGNTEAFF. Full variable domain (rest looked up from reference TRBV7-9 and TRBJ1-1): DTGVSQNPRHKITKRGQNVTFRCDPISEHNRLYWYRQTLGQGPEFLTYFQNEAQLEKSRLLSDRFSAERPKGSFSTLEIQRTEQGDSAMYLCASSSTGGNTEAFFGQGTRLTVV.

This clone showed up just once. The chain uses TRBV7-6 and TRBJ1-2; 7 bases fit TRBD1. The CDR3 extends over 13 amino acids. Germline V lookup: CDR1 SGHVS, CDR2 FNYEAQ. The ends lost 3 bases at V and 6 bases at J; junction bases unmatched: 4. This chain's CDR3 is CASSFGQDDGYTF. In DNA, the CDR3 is TGTGCCAGCAGCTTCGGACAGGACGATGGCTACACCTTC.

A few counts support this clone. The V and J genes are TRBV6-1 and TRBJ1-2; 7 nucleotides align to TRBD1. The CDR3 contains 15 residues. The germline V gene encodes CDR1 MNHNS and CDR2 SASEGT. J gave up 6 bases and V 1 base, and 8 bases lay outside the gene matches. The CDR3, as DNA: TGTGCCAGCAGTGAAGATGAAAGGGGGCTAGATGGCTACACCTTC. Protein sequence: CASSEDERGLDGYTF.

CDR3 nucleotides: TGCGCCAGCAGCCAGGGACAGTTTAATTACGAGCAGTACTTC. Its translation is CASSQGQFNYEQYF. The chain is built from TRBV4-3 and TRBJ2-7; 7 positions match TRBD1. The germline V gene encodes CDR1 LGHNA and CDR2 YSLEER. Trimming at V came to 3 bases and at J to 4 bases, leaving 6 bases not matched to a gene. The CDR3 is 14 amino acids.

This chain joins TRBV10-3 and TRBJ1-2, with D possibly TRBD1 on 5 matching bases. The germline V gene encodes CDR1 ENHRY and CDR2 SYGVKD. Trimming took 3 bases from V and 7 from J, leaving 6 bases between them. The CDR3 sequence is 11 residues long. The DNA of the CDR3 is TGTGCCATCAGTGAAGGGACTGGCTACACCTTC. As protein: CAISEGTGYTF.

The V and J genes are TRBV19 and TRBJ1-6; 9 nucleotides align to TRBD1. V gave up 9 bases and J gave up 9 bases; unmatched junction bases: 6. The CDR3 covers 13 residues. Germline V gives CDR1 LNHDA, CDR2 SQIVND (reference sequence). As DNA, the CDR3 is TGTGCCAGCCGGGACAGGGAAGGTTCACCCCTCCACTTT. It codes for CASRDREGSPLHF.

The gene calls are TRBV6-5 and TRBJ1-1; TRBD1 matches at 9 bases. CDR3 length: 13 residues. With V trimmed by 6 bases and J by 6 bases, 5 bases remained unmatched. Germline values: CDR1 MNHEY, CDR2 SVGAGI. The CDR3 loop is CASRDRGLAEAFF. CDR3 coding DNA: TGTGCCAGCAGGGACAGGGGACTCGCTGAAGCTTTCTTT.

The rearrangement joins TRBV27 to TRBJ2-7; TRBD1 might be the D (5 bases). Germline V CDR1 and CDR2: MNHEY, SMNVEV (reference sequence). The CDR3 covers 13 residues. The V gene lost 2 bases and the J gene lost 3 bases, with 8 bases spanning the gap. This chain's CDR3 is CASSLGRDYEQYF. CDR3 in DNA: TGTGCCAGCAGTTTAGGCAGGGACTACGAGCAGTACTTC.

The J gene is TRBJ2-3, the V gene TRBV7-8, with a weak D call TRBD1 (6 bases). The V gene's germline CDR1 is SGHVS and CDR2 FQNEAQ. V was clipped by 4 bases and J by 6 bases, with 23 bases between them. The CDR3 is 17 amino acids. CDR3 sequence: CASSSGRTGGPPDTQYF. The CDR3 DNA follows: TGTGCCAGCAGCTCGGGCCGGACTGGGGGCCCCCCGGATACGCAGTATTTT.

J is TRBJ1-1 and V is TRBV6-5; D gene ambiguous. Trimming left V 4 bases short and J 8 bases short, with 8 bases between. The CDR3 totals 11 residues. Per germline, CDR1 MNHEY and CDR2 SVGAGI. The CDR3: CASSSRLEAFF. CDR3 in DNA: TGTGCCAGCAGTTCAAGATTAGAAGCTTTCTTT.

The J gene is TRBJ2-3, the V gene TRBV9, with 12 nucleotides matching TRBD2. This CDR3 is 16 amino acids long. The junction had 5 bases not matched to a gene; V was cut back by 4 bases and J by 2 bases. Germline assignment: CDR1 SGDLS and CDR2 YYNGEE. CDR3 DNA sequence: TGTGCCAGCAGCTCGTCTAGCGGGGGGGCCACAGATACGCAGTATTTT. This encodes CASSSSSGGATDTQYF.